This T cell receptor (beta chain) is drawn from a study of control samples from healthy donors and cancer patients. This clone was seen a few times. This CDR3 is 13 amino acids long. V was shortened by 6 bases and J by 4 bases, with 12 bases between the two germline ends. Germline V gives CDR1 MDHEN, CDR2 SYDVKM. Data came from immunoSEQ multiplex PCR; TCRdb stores just in-frame clones and leaves some out. Of 100,000 to 150,000 clones listed, roughly 87% were seen once; the top ten hold 1.5% to 2%. Sequenced sample: blood. This clonotype was sampled from a man younger than 35 in good health. The genes are TRBV28 and TRBJ1-1, with D possibly being TRBD1 (5 bases). CDR3 nucleotides: TGTGCCAGCAGGCTAACGCAGGGCACTGAAGCTTTCTTT. As protein: CASRLTQGTEAFF.